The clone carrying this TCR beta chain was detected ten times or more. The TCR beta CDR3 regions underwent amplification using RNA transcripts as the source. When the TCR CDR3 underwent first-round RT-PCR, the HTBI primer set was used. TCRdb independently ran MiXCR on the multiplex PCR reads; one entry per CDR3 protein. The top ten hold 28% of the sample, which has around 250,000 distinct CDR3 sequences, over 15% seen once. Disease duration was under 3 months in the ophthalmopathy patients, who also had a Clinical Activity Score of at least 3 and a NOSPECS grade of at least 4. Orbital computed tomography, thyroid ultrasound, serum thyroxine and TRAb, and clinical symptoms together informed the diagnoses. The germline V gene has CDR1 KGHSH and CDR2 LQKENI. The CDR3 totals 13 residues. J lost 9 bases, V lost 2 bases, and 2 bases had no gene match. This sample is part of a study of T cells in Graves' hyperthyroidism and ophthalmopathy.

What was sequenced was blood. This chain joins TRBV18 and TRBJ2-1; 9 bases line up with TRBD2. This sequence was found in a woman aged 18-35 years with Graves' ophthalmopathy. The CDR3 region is CASSPLREGEQFF. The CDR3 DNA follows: TGTGCCAGCTCACCATTGCGGGAGGGTGAGCAGTTCTTC.